This passage covers 19 T cell receptor beta chains from one sample sequenced in a study of blood T cells in healthy people across ages. A second PCR of about 7 to 12 cycles used a sample-barcoded 5' primer and a J-beta primer mix. Via MiXCR, TCRdb re-called the 5' RACE reads, giving one row per CDR3 protein. The repertoire holds 630,000 or so distinct CDR3 sequences, with approximately 30% as singletons. The sequencing sample was made of blood. These receptors originate from a woman at least 80 years old in good health.

About this clonotype itself: Possible read error: a much larger clone is one base away. V is TRBV20-1 and J is TRBJ1-5; 8 bases are shared with TRBD1. CDR1 is DFQATT, CDR2 SNEGSKA, per germline (reference sequence). The CDR3 consists of 14 residues. The CDR3 here is CCAPAGRGQQPQHF. CDR3 DNA: TGCTGTGCCCCCGCGGGCAGGGGGCAACAGCCCCAGCATTTT.

This clonotype has at least ten counts. CDR3 amino acids: CSGDSGGYNEQFF. The CDR3 DNA sequence: TGCAGTGGGGATAGCGGAGGCTACAATGAGCAGTTCTTC. The chain has TRBV20-1 and TRBJ2-1, with a tentative D call TRBD2 (6 bases). V lost 7 bases to trimming and J lost 3 bases, with 13 bases between them. The germline V gene encodes CDR1 DFQATT and CDR2 SNEGSKA (reference sequence). CDR3 size: 13 residues.

The CDR3 protein is CAWRSSLFPEQYF. The CDR3 nucleotides read TGTGCCTGGAGATCAAGCCTATTTCCCGAGCAGTACTTC. The rearrangement uses TRBV30 and TRBJ2-7, with D hard to call. This CDR3 is built from 13 residues. CDR1 is GTSNPN, CDR2 SVGIG, per germline (reference sequence). The ends were cut back, 3 bases at V and 6 bases at J, with 15 bases in the middle.

This clonotype came up many times. The chain is built from TRBV30 and TRBJ2-1, with 7 bases matching TRBD2. V dropped 2 bases and J dropped 10; count of bases not matched to a gene: 5. Per the germline V gene, CDR1 is GTSNPN and CDR2 is SVGIG (reference sequence). This CDR3 contains 12 residues. The CDR3 region has the DNA TGTGCCTGGAGTCCGGGGAGGGTCGAGCAGTTCTTC. Encoded protein: CAWSPGRVEQFF.

This clonotype appeared many times. V is TRBV6-6 and J is TRBJ2-7; TRBD2 might be the D (5 bases). The CDR3 is 13 residues long. Germline assignment: CDR1 MNHNY and CDR2 SVGAGI (reference sequence). V lost 3 bases and J 5 bases, leaving 11 bases between the germline ends. Here the CDR3 reads CASSYFSGDEQYF. The CDR3, as DNA: TGTGCCAGCAGTTATTTCTCCGGGGACGAGCAGTACTTC.

V gene TRBV12-3 or TRBV12-4 combines with J gene TRBJ1-4, with a tentative D call TRBD1 (5 bases). V lost 4 bases, J lost 9 bases, and 12 bases lay in between. This CDR3 region has 13 residues. The DNA for the CDR3 is TGTGCCAGCAGTTCCGGACAACGCAAAAAACTGTTTTTT. This encodes CASSSGQRKKLFF.

A few counts support this clonotype. This sequence may be a read error, since a much larger clone differs from it by one base. V and J are TRBV27 and TRBJ2-5; 7 bases line up with TRBD1. The CDR3 extends over 15 amino acids. The V segment lost 4 bases and the J segment 11 bases; nucleotides outside the gene matches: 16. Germline V gives CDR1 MNHEY, CDR2 SMNVEV (reference sequence). CDR3: CASSSPTGITNVQYF. The CDR3 region has the DNA TGTGCCAGCAGTTCCCCGACAGGGATCACGAACGTGCAGTACTTC.

V usage is TRBV7-2 and J usage is TRBJ2-5, with 8 bases matching TRBD2. Germline CDR1 SGHTA, CDR2 FQGNSA. V lost 1 base to trimming and J lost 7 bases; unmatched junction nucleotides: 2. CDR3 length equals 13 residues. As DNA, the CDR3 is TGTGCCAGCAGCTTAGTCCTAGCGGGGACCCAGTACTTC. Its protein is CASSLVLAGTQYF.

As for this clonotype: A much more abundant neighbour one base away suggests this may be a read error. J is TRBJ2-1 and V is TRBV25-1; TRBD2 matches at 8 bases. Germline assignment: CDR1 MGHDK and CDR2 SYGVNS. There are 17 residues in the CDR3. The DNA of the CDR3 is TGTGCCAGCAGTGACGTCGGGGGCGGGGGGCTATACAATGGGCAGTTCTTC. Residues: CASSDVGGGGLYNGQFF.

This chain connects TRBV7-6 to TRBJ1-1; 7 bases match TRBD1. After removal of 5 bases from V and 2 bases from J, the junction contained 8 bases not matched to a gene. Germline CDR1 and CDR2: SGHVS and FNYEAQ. This CDR3 region has 15 residues. CDR3 bases: TGTGCCAGCAGCCAGGGACAGATCTTAAACACTGAAGCTTTCTTT. As protein: CASSQGQILNTEAFF.

This clonotype was found many times. V usage is TRBV5-1 and J usage is TRBJ2-7; 7 bases match TRBD2. Losses at the gene ends were 0 bases for V and 0 bases for J; bases not matched to a gene: 3. The CDR3 totals 15 residues. CDR1 and CDR2 (germline): SGHRS, YFSETQ. CDR3 bases: TGCGCCAGCAGCTTGGAACTAGCGAACTCCTACGAGCAGTACTTC. The encoded protein is CASSLELANSYEQYF.

This clonotype was observed at least ten times. V and J are TRBV5-1 and TRBJ2-3, with D unclear. V was pared by 0 bases and J by 6 bases, with 8 bases between. This CDR3 has 13 residues. CDR1 and CDR2 from the germline V gene are SGHRS and YFSETQ. The DNA for the CDR3 is TGCGCCAGCAGCTTGGGGCAACTGGATACGCAGTATTTT. Translated: CASSLGQLDTQYF.

Note on this clonotype: This sequence may be a read error, since a much larger clone differs from it by one base. The CDR3 protein is CSVSRGGMNTEAFF. The CDR3 nucleotides read TGCAGCGTTTCGAGGGGGGGCATGAACACTGAAGCTTTCTTT. The gene calls are TRBV29-1 and TRBJ1-1, with D possibly matching TRBD1 (6 bases). Germline values: CDR1 SQVTM, CDR2 ANQGSEA. Trimming stripped 5 bases from V and 0 bases from J, with 13 bases between. This CDR3 is 14 amino acids long.

The rearrangement links TRBV19 to TRBJ2-1; D ambiguous. Germline V CDR1 and CDR2: LNHDA, SQIVND (reference sequence). CDR3 length: 12 residues. Trimming left V 4 bases short and J 9 bases short, with 10 bases between. Here the CDR3 reads CASSTRLGEQFF. The CDR3 region has the DNA TGTGCCAGTAGTACCAGGTTAGGTGAGCAGTTCTTC.

This clonotype was observed at least ten times. The chain is built from TRBV20-1 and TRBJ2-7, with TRBD2 as a possible D gene (5 bases). Per the germline V gene, CDR1 is DFQATT and CDR2 is SNEGSKA (reference sequence). The ends were cut back, 4 bases at V and 3 bases at J, with 10 bases in the middle. The CDR3 is 12 residues long. This CDR3 is CSAISGDYEQYF. The CDR3 nucleotides read TGCAGTGCTATCTCCGGGGACTACGAGCAGTACTTC.

This clonotype was seen repeatedly, ten times or more. This chain joins TRBV3-1 and TRBJ1-2, with TRBD1 as a possible D gene (5 bases). V lost 1 base and J 10 bases, leaving 10 bases between the germline ends. Germline assignment: CDR1 LGHDT and CDR2 YNNKEL (reference sequence). The CDR3 runs 12 residues. CDR3 bases: TGTGCCAGCAGCCAAGGACAGAACGACTACACCTTC. As protein: CASSQGQNDYTF.

This clonotype was seen a few times. A much more abundant neighbour one base away suggests this may be a read error. The chain couples TRBV5-5 to TRBJ2-5, with D possibly being TRBD1 (6 bases). CDR1 is SGHKS and CDR2 is YYEKEE in the germline V gene (reference sequence). Trimming pared 5 bases from V and 7 bases from J, leaving 15 bases between. CDR3 length: 13 amino acids. The CDR3 is CASSPDSGGTQYF. The CDR3 DNA follows: TGTGCCAGCAGTCCGGACAGTGGGGGGACCCAGTACTTC.

This clonotype was detected many times. This CDR3 is CASSYGGAAGNEQFF. Written as DNA, the CDR3 is TGTGCCAGCAGTTACGGGGGGGCTGCTGGCAATGAGCAGTTCTTC. This chain uses TRBV6-2 or TRBV6-3 with TRBJ2-1; maybe TRBD2 (7 bases). Trimming removed 2 bases at V and 6 bases at J, with 14 bases between. The CDR3 has 15 residues. The germline V gene encodes CDR1 MNHEY and CDR2 SVGEGT.

This clonotype was seen ten or more times. The V call is TRBV28, the J call TRBJ1-1, with D unresolved. Trimming stripped 6 bases from V and 3 bases from J, with 8 bases between. The CDR3 has 12 residues. CDR1 and CDR2 (germline): MDHEN, SYDVKM. This chain's CDR3 is CASSPPYTEAFF. For the CDR3, the DNA is TGTGCCAGCAGCCCCCCCTACACTGAAGCTTTCTTT.